Sequencing of this TCR beta chain was carried out in a study of T cells in Graves' hyperthyroidism and ophthalmopathy. Study-wide context: Peripheral blood was drawn at first diagnosis, prior to all treatment.

The CDR3 is 15 amino acids. Germline CDR1 and CDR2: SGHVS and FNYEAQ. V gave up 1 base and J gave up 2 bases, with 9 bases separating them. The CDR3 regions of TCR beta were amplified from RNA transcripts. TCR CDR3 underwent first-round RT-PCR with the HTBI primer set. TCRdb recomputed calls from the multiplex PCR reads with MiXCR, one row per CDR3 protein. The sample consists of a few hundred thousand distinct CDR3 sequences, more than 15% of them appearing once. For this clonotype: Its antigen is not known. Being one base from a much bigger clone, this may be a read error.

Study-wide results and caveats: From stable hyperthyroidism, ophthalmopathy was set apart by a 13 V-J model.

Sequencing was performed on blood. The chain links TRBV7-6 to TRBJ2-1; D possibly uses TRBD1 or TRBD2 (5 bases each). This sequence was found in a woman younger than 30 with Graves' ophthalmopathy. This CDR3 is CASSLDGAPYNEQFF. The CDR3 DNA is TGTGCCAGCAGCTTAGACGGGGCCCCCTACAATGAGCAGTTCTTC.